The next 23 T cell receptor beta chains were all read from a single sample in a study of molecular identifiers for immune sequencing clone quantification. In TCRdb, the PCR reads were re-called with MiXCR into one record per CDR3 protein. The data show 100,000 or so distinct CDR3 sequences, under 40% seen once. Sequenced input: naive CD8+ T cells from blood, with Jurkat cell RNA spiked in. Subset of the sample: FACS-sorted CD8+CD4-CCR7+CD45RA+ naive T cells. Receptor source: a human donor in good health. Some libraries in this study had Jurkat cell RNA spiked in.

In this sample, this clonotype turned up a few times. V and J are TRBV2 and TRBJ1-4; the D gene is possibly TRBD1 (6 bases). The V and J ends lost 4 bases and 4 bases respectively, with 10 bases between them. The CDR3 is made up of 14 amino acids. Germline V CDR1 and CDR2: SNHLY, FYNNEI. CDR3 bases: TGTGCCAGCAGTGGTCGACAGGTTAATGAAAAACTGTTTTTT. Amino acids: CASSGRQVNEKLFF.

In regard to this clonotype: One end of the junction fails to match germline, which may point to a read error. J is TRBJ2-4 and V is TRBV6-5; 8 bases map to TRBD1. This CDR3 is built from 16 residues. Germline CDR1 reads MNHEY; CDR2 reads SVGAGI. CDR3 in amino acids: CASSSQGGERKNIQCF. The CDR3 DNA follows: TGTGCCAGCAGTTCACAGGGGGGAGAGCGTAAAAACATTCAGTGCTTC.

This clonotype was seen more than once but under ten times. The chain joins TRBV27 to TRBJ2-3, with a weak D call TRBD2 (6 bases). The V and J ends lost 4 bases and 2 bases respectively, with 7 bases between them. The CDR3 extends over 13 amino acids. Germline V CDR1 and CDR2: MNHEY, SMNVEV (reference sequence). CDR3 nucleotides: TGTGCCAGCAGTTGGCGGGACACAGATACGCAGTATTTT. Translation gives CASSWRDTDTQYF.

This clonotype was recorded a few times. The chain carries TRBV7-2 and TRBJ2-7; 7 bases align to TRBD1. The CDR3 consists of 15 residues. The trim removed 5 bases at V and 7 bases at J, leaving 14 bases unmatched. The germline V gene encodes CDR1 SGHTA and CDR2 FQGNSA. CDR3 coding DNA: TGTGCCAGCAGCGTGACCGGGACAGCGACGGGGGAGCAGTACTTC. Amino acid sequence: CASSVTGTATGEQYF. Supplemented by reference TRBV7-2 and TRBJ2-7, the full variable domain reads GAGVSQSPSNKVTEKGKDVELRCDPISGHTALYWYRQSLGQGLEFLIYFQGNSAPDKSGLPSDRFSAERTGGSVSTLTIQRTQQEDSAVYLCASSVTGTATGEQYFGPGTRLTVT.

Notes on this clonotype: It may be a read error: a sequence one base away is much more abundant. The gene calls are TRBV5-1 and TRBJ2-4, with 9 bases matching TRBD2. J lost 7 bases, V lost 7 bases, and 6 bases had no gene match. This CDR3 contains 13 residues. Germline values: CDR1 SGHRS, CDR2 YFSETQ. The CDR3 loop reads CASGLGLANIQYF. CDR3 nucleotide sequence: TGCGCCAGCGGCCTGGGACTAGCCAACATTCAGTACTTC.

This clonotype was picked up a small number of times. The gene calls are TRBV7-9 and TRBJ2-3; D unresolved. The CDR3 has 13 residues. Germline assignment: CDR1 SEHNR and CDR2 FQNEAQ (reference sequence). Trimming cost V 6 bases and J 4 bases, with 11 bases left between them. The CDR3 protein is CASSHPAPDTQYF. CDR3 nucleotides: TGTGCCAGCAGTCACCCCGCCCCAGATACGCAGTATTTT.

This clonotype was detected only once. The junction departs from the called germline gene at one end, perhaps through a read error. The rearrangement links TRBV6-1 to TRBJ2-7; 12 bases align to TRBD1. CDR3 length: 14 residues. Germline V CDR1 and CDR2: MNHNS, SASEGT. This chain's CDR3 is CASRAGTGGYEQHF. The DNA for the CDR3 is TGTGCCAGCAGAGCCGGGACAGGGGGCTACGAGCAGCACTTC.

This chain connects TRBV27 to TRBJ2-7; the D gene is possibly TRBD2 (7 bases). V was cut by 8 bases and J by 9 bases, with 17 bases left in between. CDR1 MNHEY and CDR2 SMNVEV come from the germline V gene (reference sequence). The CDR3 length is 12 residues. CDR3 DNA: TGTGCCAGCGGGTCGGGGGGCCTCGGGCAGTACTTC. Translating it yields CASGSGGLGQYF.

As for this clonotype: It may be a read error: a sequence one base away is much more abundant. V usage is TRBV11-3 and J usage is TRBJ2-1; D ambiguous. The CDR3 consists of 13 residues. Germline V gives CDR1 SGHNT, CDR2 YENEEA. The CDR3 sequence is CANSLARANEQFF. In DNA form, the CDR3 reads TGTGCCAACAGCTTAGCTAGGGCCAATGAGCAGTTCTTC.

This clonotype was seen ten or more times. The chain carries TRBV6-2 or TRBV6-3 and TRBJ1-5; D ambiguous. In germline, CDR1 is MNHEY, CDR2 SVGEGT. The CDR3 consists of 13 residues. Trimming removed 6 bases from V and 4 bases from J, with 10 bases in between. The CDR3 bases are TGTGCCAGCAGGGACCTTAGAAATCAGCCCCAGCATTTT. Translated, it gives CASRDLRNQPQHF.

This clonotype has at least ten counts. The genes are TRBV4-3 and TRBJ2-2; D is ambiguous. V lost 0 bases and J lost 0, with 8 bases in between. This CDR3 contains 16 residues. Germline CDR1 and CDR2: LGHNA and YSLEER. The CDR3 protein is CASSQDWFTNTGELFF. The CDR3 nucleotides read TGCGCCAGCAGCCAAGATTGGTTTACGAACACCGGGGAGCTGTTTTTT.

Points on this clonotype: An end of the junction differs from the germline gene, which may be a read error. CDR3: CASSEALGTANFGYTF. In DNA form, the CDR3 reads TGTGCCAGCAGTGAAGCGCTAGGTACAGCTAACTTTGGCTACACCTTC. The rearrangement links TRBV2 to TRBJ1-2; D not resolved. The CDR3 is 16 residues long. Germline CDR1 is SNHLY and CDR2 is FYNNEI.

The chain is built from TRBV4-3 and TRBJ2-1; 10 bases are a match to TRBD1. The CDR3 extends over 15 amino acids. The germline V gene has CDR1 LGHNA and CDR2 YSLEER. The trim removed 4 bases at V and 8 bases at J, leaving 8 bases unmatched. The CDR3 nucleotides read TGCGCCAGCAGCCGGAGCGGGACAGGGGACTATGAGCAGTTCTTC. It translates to CASSRSGTGDYEQFF.

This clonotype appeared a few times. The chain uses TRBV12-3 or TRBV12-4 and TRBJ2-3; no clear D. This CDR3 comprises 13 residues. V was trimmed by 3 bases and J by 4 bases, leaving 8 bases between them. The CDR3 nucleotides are TGTGCCAGCAGTTTCTCCCCTCCAGATACGCAGTATTTT. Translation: CASSFSPPDTQYF.

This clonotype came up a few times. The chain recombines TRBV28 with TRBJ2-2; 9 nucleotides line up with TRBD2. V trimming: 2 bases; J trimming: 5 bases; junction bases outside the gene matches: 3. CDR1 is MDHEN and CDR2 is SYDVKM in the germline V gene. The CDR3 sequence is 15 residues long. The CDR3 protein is CASSLLTSGTGELFF. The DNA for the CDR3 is TGTGCCAGCAGTTTACTCACTAGCGGGACCGGGGAGCTGTTTTTT.

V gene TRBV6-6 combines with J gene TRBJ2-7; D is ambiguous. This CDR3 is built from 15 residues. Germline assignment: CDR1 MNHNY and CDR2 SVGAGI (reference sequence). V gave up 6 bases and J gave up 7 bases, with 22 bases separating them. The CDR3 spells CASRAEATLPKEQYF. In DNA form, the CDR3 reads TGTGCCAGCAGGGCAGAGGCCACCCTTCCTAAGGAGCAGTACTTC.

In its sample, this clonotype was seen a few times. CDR3 loop: CASSLLGGPGELFF. In nucleotides, the CDR3 is TGTGCCAGCAGTTTATTAGGGGGACCCGGGGAGCTGTTTTTT. The chain uses TRBV28 and TRBJ2-2; a possible D gene is TRBD1 (6 bases). The germline V gene encodes CDR1 MDHEN and CDR2 SYDVKM. The length of the CDR3 is 14 residues. The germline V and J ends were trimmed by 1 base and 6 bases, with 9 bases remaining between them.

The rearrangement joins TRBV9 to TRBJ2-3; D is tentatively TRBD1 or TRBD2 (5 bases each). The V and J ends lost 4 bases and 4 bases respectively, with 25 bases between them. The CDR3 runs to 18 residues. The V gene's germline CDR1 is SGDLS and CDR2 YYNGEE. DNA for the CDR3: TGTGCCAGCAGCAGAATCGACAAATATGAAGAGGGGTCAGATACGCAGTATTTT. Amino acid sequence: CASSRIDKYEEGSDTQYF. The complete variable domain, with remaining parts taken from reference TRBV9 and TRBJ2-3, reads DSGVTQTPKHLITATGQRVTLRCSPRSGDLSVYWYQQSLDQGLQFLIQYYNGEERAKGNILERFSAQQFPDLHSELNLSSLELGDSALYFCASSRIDKYEEGSDTQYFGPGTRLTVL.

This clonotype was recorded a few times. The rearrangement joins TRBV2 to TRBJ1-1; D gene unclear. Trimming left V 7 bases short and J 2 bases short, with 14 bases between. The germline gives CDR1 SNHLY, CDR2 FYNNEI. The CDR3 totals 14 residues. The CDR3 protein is CASTGSRLNTEAFF. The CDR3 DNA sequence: TGTGCCAGCACCGGATCTCGACTCAACACTGAAGCTTTCTTT.

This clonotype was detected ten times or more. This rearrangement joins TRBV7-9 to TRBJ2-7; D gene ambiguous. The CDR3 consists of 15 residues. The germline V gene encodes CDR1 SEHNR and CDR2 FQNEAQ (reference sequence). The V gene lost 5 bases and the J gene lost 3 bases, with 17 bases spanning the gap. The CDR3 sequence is CASSPKDGRSYEQYF. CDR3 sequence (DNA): TGTGCCAGCAGCCCGAAAGACGGAAGGAGCTACGAGCAGTACTTC.

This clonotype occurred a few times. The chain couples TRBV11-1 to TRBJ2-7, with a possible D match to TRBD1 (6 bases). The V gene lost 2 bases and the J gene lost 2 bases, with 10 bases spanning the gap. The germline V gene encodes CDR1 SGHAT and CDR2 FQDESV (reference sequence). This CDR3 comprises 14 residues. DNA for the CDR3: TGTGCCAGCAGCTTACGGGACAATGCCTACGAGCAGTACTTC. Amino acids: CASSLRDNAYEQYF.

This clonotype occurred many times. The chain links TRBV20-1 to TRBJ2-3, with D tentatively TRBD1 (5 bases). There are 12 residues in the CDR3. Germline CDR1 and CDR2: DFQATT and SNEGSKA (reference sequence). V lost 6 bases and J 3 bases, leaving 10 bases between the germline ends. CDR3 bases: TGCAGTGCCAAGGGGCGAACAGATACGCAGTATTTT. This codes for CSAKGRTDTQYF.

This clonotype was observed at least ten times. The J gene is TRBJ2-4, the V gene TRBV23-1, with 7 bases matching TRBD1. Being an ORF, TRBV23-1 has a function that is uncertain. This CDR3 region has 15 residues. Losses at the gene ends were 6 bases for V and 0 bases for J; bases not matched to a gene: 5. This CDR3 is CASRGTGVAKNIQYF. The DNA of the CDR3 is TGCGCCAGCAGGGGTACAGGGGTAGCCAAAAACATTCAGTACTTC.